The clone carrying this TCR beta chain turned up a few times. This specimen comes from a study of CD8 T cells in ankylosing spondylitis. MiXCR was run by TCRdb on the 5' RACE reads, yielding one entry per CDR3 protein. Of 350,000 or so distinct CDR3 sequences listed, about 15% are singletons. V lost 11 bases, J lost 4 bases, and 4 bases stayed unmatched. CDR1 ENHRY and CDR2 SYGVKD come from the germline V gene. The CDR3 length is 13 residues. This TCR was sampled from a male donor with ankylosing spondylitis or in good health (not recorded which). The sample consisted of blood, either unsorted or a sorted T cell fraction (not recorded which). V and J are TRBV10-3 and TRBJ1-5; 11 nucleotides line up with TRBD1. The CDR3 region is CAAGDRGNQPQHF. The CDR3 bases are TGTGCCGCCGGGGACAGGGGGAATCAGCCCCAGCATTTT.